This is a list of T cell receptor beta chains from one sample in a study of cytomegalovirus exposure and HLA in healthy donors. Here immunoSEQ multiplex PCR was the method, and the copy in TCRdb shows in-frame clones only, minus some. The sample shows about 90,000 clones, approximately 60% of them seen only once. Sequenced material: PBMCs. The receptors stem from a woman aged 50 to 60 in good health and CMV-seropositive. CDR3s include the opening cysteine and the closing phenylalanine or tryptophan. A D gene is named only where the DNA matches it firmly. Size values are once, few and many counts, or a class for expanded clones, and some rows have none.

>TRBD1|TRBV6-5|TRBJ1-1|14|-
CASSIRQGPTEAFF
TGTGCCAGCAGTATCCGACAGGGACCCACTGAAGCTTTCTTT
>-|TRBV7-9|TRBJ1-1|11|few
CASSRDTEAFF
TGTGCCAGCAGCCGGGACACTGAAGCTTTCTTT
>-|TRBV7-6|TRBJ2-1|15|-
CASSLEPGNYNEQFF
TGTGCCAGCAGCTTAGAGCCAGGGAACTACAATGAGCAGTTCTTC
>-|TRBV30|TRBJ1-2|13|-
CAFRGRGGYGYTF
TGTGCCTTTCGTGGGAGGGGTGGGTATGGCTACACCTTC
>TRBD1|TRBV28|TRBJ2-1|13|-
CASSLPRDREQFF
TGTGCCAGCAGTTTGCCCCGGGACAGAGAGCAGTTCTTC
>-|TRBV5-4|TRBJ2-7|13|once
CASSFQGGNEQYF
TGTGCCAGCAGCTTCCAGGGGGGAAACGAGCAGTACTTC
>-|TRBV9|TRBJ1-6|15|-
CASSSTGLNDSPLHF
TGTGCCAGCAGCTCCACAGGGTTGAATGATTCACCCCTCCACTTT
>-|TRBV29-1|TRBJ2-2|11|-
CSVQKNGELFF
TGCAGCGTCCAAAAAAACGGGGAGCTGTTTTTT
>-|TRBV6-1|TRBJ1-5|14|-
CASSEGQGNQPQHF
TGTGCCAGCAGTGAAGGGCAGGGAAATCAGCCCCAGCATTTT
>-|TRBV5-1|TRBJ2-7|15|-
CASSLGERSSYEQYF
TGCGCCAGCAGCTTGGGAGAGCGGAGCTCCTACGAGCAGTACTTC